Detailed here is one T cell receptor beta chain. Its antigen is unknown. Germline is not matched at one junction end, which may reflect a read error. Constant-region reverse primers amplified full-length variable regions, followed by semi-nested Nested Universal Primer A PCR. Using its own MiXCR run on the 5' RACE reads, TCRdb lists one record per CDR3 protein. Among around 30,000 distinct CDR3 sequences listed, approximately 30% were seen once. CD25-based Treg depletion was applied to purified naive CD4+ T cells. General observations from the study: Tumor memory CD4+ T cell TCR gene usage was found to cluster with blood and lymph node memory CD4+ cells and with lymph node naive CD4+ cells. Whole repertoires were not studied in the larger cohort, only one V-J beta rearrangement.

The receptor was isolated from a female donor with breast cancer. Sequencing was performed on naive CD4+ T cells sorted from a lymph node. Subset reported: naive CD4+ T cells, CD4+CD45RA+CD25-.

CDR3 protein: CASGLMAPGSSNEQFF. In DNA, the CDR3 is TGTGCCAGCGGCTTAATGGCTCCTGGGAGTTCCAATGAGCAGTTCTTC. This sequence joins TRBV7-2 and TRBJ2-1, with a weak D call TRBD2 (5 bases). This CDR3 has 16 amino acids. Germline CDR1 and CDR2: SGHTA and FQGNSA.